This entry describes one T cell receptor beta chain. The likely explanation is a read error, given a far larger clone one base away. The data were taken from a study of shared clonotypes between healthy human individuals. With ten immunoSEQ deep assay plates, unsorted PBMC DNA underwent sequencing. Assay: immunoSEQ multiplex PCR; the TCRdb copy retains only in-frame clones and omits some. The table lists roughly 500,000 clones, over 70% of them singletons. The germline V and J ends were trimmed by 6 bases and 4 bases, with 16 bases remaining between them. CDR3 length: 13 residues. Germline V gives CDR1 SQVTM, CDR2 ANQGSEA.

The V call is TRBV29-1, the J call TRBJ2-7; possibly TRBD2 for D (6 bases). The sequence was collected from a woman aged 35 to 49 in good health. Some clones in this sample may be carry-over from other donors' samples. The sample taken for sequencing was PBMCs. The CDR3 sequence: CSVGGRGVYEQYF. The CDR3 DNA reads as TGCAGCGTGGGGGGACGGGGCGTATACGAGCAGTACTTC.